A selection of T cell receptor beta chains follows, all from one sample in a study of shared clonotypes between healthy human individuals. Sequencing was performed with immunoSEQ multiplex PCR; in TCRdb, only in-frame clones are kept and a portion is missing. The sample has over a million clones; roughly 96% are singletons. The specimen was naive CD4+ T cells sorted from blood. The receptors originated from a man in his thirties or forties in good health. Both conserved end residues are part of each CDR3. A D gene is named only where the DNA matches it firmly. Only part of the rows carry a size: once, few, many, or a class if the clone is expanded.

TRBJ2-2 | 16 | . | TRBV4-2 | . | TGTGCCAGCAGCCAAGAGGCCCGAGTCGAGACCGGGGAGCTGTTTTTT | CASSQEARVETGELFF
TRBJ2-1 | 12 | . | TRBV9 | . | TGTGCCAGCAGCGTCCTACCGGGTGAGCAGTTCTTC | CASSVLPGEQFF
TRBJ1-5 | 13 | . | TRBV9 | few | TGTGCCAGCAGCGTAGCGGCAGGTCAGCCCCAGCATTTT | CASSVAAGQPQHF
TRBJ2-7 | 15 | . | TRBV30 | . | TGTGCCTGGAGTGTCCCCGGGGGTTACGGGGACGAGCAGTACTTC | CAWSVPGGYGDEQYF
TRBJ2-2 | 19 | TRBD2 | TRBV5-3 | . | TGTGCCAGAAGACAAGCGGGAGGTTTGGACGGGGGGTTAACCGGGGAGCTGTTTTTT | CARRQAGGLDGGLTGELFF
TRBJ2-7 | 13 | TRBD2 | TRBV27 | . | TGTGCCAGCAGTTCTCCGGGACTAGCGGTTTTTTGGTTC | CASSSPGLAVFWF
TRBJ2-7 | 14 | . | TRBV7-2 | . | TGTGCCAGCAGCCAAAGGGGGGGACCCTACGAGCAGTACTTC | CASSQRGGPYEQYF
TRBJ2-1 | 13 | . | TRBV7-2 | . | TGTGCCAGCAGCTTAGGCAGTTACAATGAGCAGTTCTTC | CASSLGSYNEQFF
TRBJ2-7 | 12 | TRBD1 | TRBV29-1 | . | TGCAGCGTCTCCGGGACAGGGAACGAGCAGTACTTC | CSVSGTGNEQYF
TRBJ1-2 | 11 | . | TRBV9 | few | TGTGCCAGCAGCTCGAGCTATGGCTACACCTTC | CASSSSYGYTF
TRBJ2-7 | 15 | . | TRBV28 | . | TGTGCCAGCAGTTTCCCCGACAGGACAGCCTACGAGCAGTACTTC | CASSFPDRTAYEQYF
TRBJ1-1 | 15 | TRBD1 | TRBV15 | . | TGTGCCACCAGCAGAGTTGGGACAGGGTCCACTGAAGCTTTCTTT | CATSRVGTGSTEAFF
TRBJ1-2 | 12 | . | TRBV2 | . | TGTGCCAGCGGGGTGACGGCCTATGGCTACACCTTC | CASGVTAYGYTF
TRBJ1-1 | 13 | . | TRBV9 | . | TGTGCCAGCAGCGTAGTTGAGAGCACTGAAGCTTTCTTT | CASSVVESTEAFF
TRBJ1-3 | 13 | . | TRBV4-3 | . | TGCGCCAGCAGCCAAGATTCAAGAAACACCATATATTTT | CASSQDSRNTIYF